This T cell receptor beta chain emerged from a study of cytomegalovirus exposure and HLA in healthy donors. Study results and limitations: Of the V segments, some could not be distinguished, including TRBV6-2 and TRBV6-3, and were excluded. In all likelihood, a cluster of highly shared sequence variants was a sequencing artifact. The listing of approximately 160 TCR beta chains classed them as cytomegalovirus-associated.

60 Vbeta and 13 Jbeta primers were used in PCR. The table came from immunoSEQ multiplex PCR; TCRdb's copy has only in-frame clones and leaves some out. This sample carries roughly 200,000 clones, approximately 9.5% of them seen once, and the ten largest clones take about 1.2%. The V and J ends lost 2 bases and 5 bases respectively, with 19 bases between them. The CDR3 consists of 16 residues. The germline V gene encodes CDR1 MGHRA and CDR2 YSYEKL. On this clone: Its antigen is not identified.

Sequencing input: PBMCs. The receptor's source is a woman aged 25 to 39 in good health and CMV-seropositive. J is TRBJ2-7 and V is TRBV4-1, with D maybe TRBD2 (6 bases). The DNA for the CDR3 is TGCGCCAGCAGCCAACCCGGGGCGGGGTTTCGGCACGAGCAGTACTTC. Translated: CASSQPGAGFRHEQYF.